This TCR beta chain derives from a study of vaccination effects on CD4 cells after COVID-19. Remarks on this clone: Its antigen remains unidentified.

Generated by immunoSEQ multiplex PCR, the TCRdb table keeps only in-frame clones and is missing some. The repertoire holds around 28,000 clones, with 65% to 80% as singletons. The germline V gene encodes CDR1 SGDLS and CDR2 YYNGEE. V was trimmed by 1 base and J by 5 bases, leaving 15 bases between them. This CDR3 contains 15 residues. After expansion with viral peptide pools in the ViraFEST assay, antigen-specific CD4+ T cells were sequenced. With roughly nine days of culture completed, CD4+ T cells were isolated. It was between March and December 2020 that the person had a SARS-CoV-2 infection confirmed by PCR. They grew 2 million to 2.5 million PBMC in each well, adding 8.5 to 10 IU/ml IL-2 and around 10 ug/ml peptides.

V and J are TRBV9 and TRBJ2-5; possibly TRBD1 for D (5 bases). This clonotype was sampled from a human donor who had a prior SARS-CoV-2 infection. The sample consisted of CD4+ T cells from PBMCs cultured with HCoV-NL63 spike peptides, taken before COVID-19 vaccination. The chain's CDR3 is CASSVSNRLEETQYF. The CDR3 nucleotides are TGTGCCAGCAGCGTATCAAACAGGCTTGAGGAGACCCAGTACTTC.